The 32 T cell receptor beta chains given below trace back to one sample, sequenced in a study of T cells in Graves' hyperthyroidism and ophthalmopathy. From RNA transcripts, TCR beta CDR3 regions were amplified. First-round RT-PCR of the TCR CDR3 relied on the HTBI primer set. Using its own MiXCR run on the multiplex PCR reads, TCRdb lists one record per CDR3 protein. The sample consists of about 260,000 distinct CDR3 sequences, approximately 20% of them appearing once. The source material was blood. The receptors here all came from a man aged 25-45 years with Graves' ophthalmopathy.

This clonotype has at least ten counts. The chain is built from TRBV11-3 and TRBJ2-7; no clear D gene. Germline V lookup: CDR1 SGHNT, CDR2 YENEEA. CDR3 length: 15 residues. Trimming shortened V by 5 bases and J by 3 bases, and 17 bases separated the two germline ends. DNA for the CDR3: TGTGCCAGCAGCGCCGCCCAAATTCCGCACTACGAGCAGTACTTC. The encoded protein is CASSAAQIPHYEQYF.

This clonotype appeared many times. The J gene is TRBJ2-2, the V gene TRBV12-3 or TRBV12-4; 10 bases match TRBD1. The CDR3 length is 15 residues. The J segment lost 4 bases and the V segment lost 5 bases, leaving 4 bases of the junction unmatched. The CDR3 here is CASSPRTGGTGELFF. The CDR3 DNA is TGTGCCAGCAGTCCAAGGACAGGGGGCACCGGGGAGCTGTTTTTT.

The chain joins TRBV2 to TRBJ2-3; 7 nucleotides line up with TRBD2. The CDR3 has 14 amino acids. Looked up from germline, CDR1 is SNHLY and CDR2 is FYNNEI. V lost 8 bases, J lost 6 bases, and 11 bases stayed unmatched. The CDR3 reads CASSGTTTSDTQYF. CDR3 DNA: TGTGCCAGCTCCGGGACTACGACATCGGATACGCAGTATTTT.

CDR3 sequence: CASTPEDRGNQPQHF. CDR3 bases: TGTGCCAGTACCCCCGAAGATAGGGGCAATCAGCCCCAGCATTTT. V is TRBV19 and J is TRBJ1-5; D not resolved. The CDR3 sequence is 15 residues long. The germline CDR1 and CDR2 sequences are LNHDA and SQIVND (reference sequence). Deletions cut 7 bases from V and 2 bases from J, with 15 bases between.

The chain links TRBV20-1 to TRBJ1-2; D uncertain. The CDR3 has 12 residues. Trimming removed 2 bases at V and 0 bases at J, with 4 bases between. The germline V gene encodes CDR1 DFQATT and CDR2 SNEGSKA (reference sequence). The CDR3 DNA is TGCAGTGCTAGACCTCCTAACTATGGCTACACCTTC. It encodes CSARPPNYGYTF.

This clonotype was counted between two and nine times. The rearrangement links TRBV6-5 to TRBJ2-1, with 13 bases aligning to TRBD2. Looked up from germline, CDR1 is MNHEY and CDR2 is SVGAGI. Trimming took 4 bases from V and 12 from J; bases not matched to a gene: 9. The CDR3 has 15 residues. CDR3 residues: CASSSTSGRLLGQFF. CDR3 coding DNA: TGTGCCAGCAGTTCGACTAGCGGGAGGTTGTTAGGGCAGTTCTTC.

This clonotype was seen ten or more times. The chain uses TRBV5-1 and TRBJ2-7; no definite D call. V was shortened by 0 bases and J by 2 bases, with 9 bases between the two germline ends. The V gene's germline CDR1 is SGHRS and CDR2 YFSETQ. This CDR3 region has 14 residues. CDR3: CASSLAGRAYEQYF. The CDR3 coding sequence is TGCGCCAGCAGCTTGGCGGGTAGAGCCTACGAGCAGTACTTC.

This clonotype was detected a few times. V usage is TRBV20-1 and J usage is TRBJ2-1; 8 positions match TRBD2. The CDR3 totals 15 residues. Germline V lookup: CDR1 DFQATT, CDR2 SNEGSKA (reference sequence). Trimming cost V 6 bases and J 6 bases; bases outside gene matches: 13. The CDR3, as DNA: TGCAGTGCCCGAAACAATAGCGGGATCACCAATGAGCAGTTCTTC. Encoded protein: CSARNNSGITNEQFF.

Ten or more counts support this clonotype. V is TRBV12-3 or TRBV12-4 and J is TRBJ2-1; D may be TRBD1 or TRBD2 (7 bases each). Trimming pared 7 bases from V and 8 bases from J, leaving 18 bases between. The CDR3 extends over 14 amino acids. The DNA of the CDR3 is TGTGCCAGCACGAACAGGGGACTAAACGATGAGCAGTTCTTC. Protein: CASTNRGLNDEQFF.

In regard to this clonotype: This may arise from a read error, as a much more abundant clone is one base away. The CDR3 does not close with the conserved phenylalanine or tryptophan, likely indicating a read error. V usage is TRBV12-5 and J usage is TRBJ2-7; D ambiguous. This CDR3 comprises 14 residues. The V end was cut by 1 base, the J end by 0 bases, with 7 bases between. Per the germline V gene, CDR1 is LGHNT and CDR2 is FRNRAP. In DNA form, the CDR3 reads TGTGCTAGTGGTTTGGGGGTCGGCTCCTACGAGCAGTACCTC. Translating it yields CASGLGVGSYEQYL.

The table lists this clonotype with many counts. The chain combines TRBV7-9 with TRBJ2-1; 10 nucleotides align to TRBD1. Per germline, CDR1 SEHNR and CDR2 FQNEAQ (reference sequence). The CDR3 contains 18 residues. The V and J ends lost 0 bases and 4 bases, in that order; junction bases with no gene match: 9. The CDR3 protein is CASSLANTRDRGYNEQFF. CDR3 bases: TGTGCCAGCAGCTTAGCTAATACAAGGGACAGGGGATACAATGAGCAGTTCTTC.

J is TRBJ1-6 and V is TRBV6-1, with 7 nucleotides matching TRBD1. After removal of 11 bases from V and 9 bases from J, the junction contained 13 bases not matched to a gene. This CDR3 is 14 amino acids long. Germline V gives CDR1 MNHNS, CDR2 SASEGT. CDR3 loop: CASRRTGVGSPLHF. CDR3 sequence (DNA): TGTGCCTCCAGGCGAACAGGGGTCGGTTCACCCCTCCACTTT.

This clonotype was seen only a few times. The chain combines TRBV6-2 or TRBV6-3 with TRBJ2-1, with 11 positions matching TRBD2. Losses at the gene ends were 4 bases for V and 2 bases for J; bases not matched to a gene: 4. Per the germline V gene, CDR1 is MNHEY and CDR2 is SVGEGT. CDR3 length: 16 amino acids. CDR3 region: CASSSLAGVTYNEQFF. CDR3 bases: TGTGCCAGCAGTTCACTAGCGGGAGTAACCTACAATGAGCAGTTCTTC.

The table lists this clonotype with a few counts. Germline is not matched at one junction end, which may reflect a read error. The genes are TRBV3-1 and TRBJ2-3; 10 nucleotides align to TRBD2. CDR3 length: 16 residues. Looked up from germline, CDR1 is LGHDT and CDR2 is YNNKEL (reference sequence). The CDR3 sequence: CASSTTSGEITDTQYF. CDR3 DNA sequence: TGCGCCAGCAGTACTACTAGCGGGGAAATCACAGATACGCAGTATTTT.

This clonotype was seen many times. V and J are TRBV29-1 and TRBJ1-1; 8 bases are a match to TRBD1. The junction had 4 bases not matched to a gene; V was cut back by 4 bases and J by 0 bases. Germline-derived CDR1 and CDR2 are SQVTM and ANQGSEA. The CDR3 runs to 14 residues. CDR3 loop: CSVGWDRMNTEAFF. DNA for the CDR3: TGCAGCGTTGGTTGGGACAGGATGAACACTGAAGCTTTCTTT.

In its sample, this clonotype was seen many times. This sequence joins TRBV7-9 and TRBJ2-3; D ambiguous. Germline loops: CDR1 SEHNR, CDR2 FQNEAQ (reference sequence). CDR3 length: 14 residues. V lost 2 bases to trimming and J lost 0 bases, with 6 bases between them. The CDR3 nucleotides read TGTGCCAGCAGCTTATCGCAGAGCACAGATACGCAGTATTTT. Translated, it gives CASSLSQSTDTQYF.

As for this clonotype: One base away lies a much larger clone, so this may be a sequencing read error. The CDR3, as DNA: TGTGCCGGCTCACCAACCAATTTGGGGGTCTACGAGCAGTACTTC. Translation gives CAGSPTNLGVYEQYF. V gene TRBV18 combines with J gene TRBJ2-7, with D perhaps given as TRBD1 or TRBD2 (5 bases each). The CDR3 totals 15 residues. The V gene's germline CDR1 is KGHSH and CDR2 LQKENI.

V and J are TRBV6-5 and TRBJ2-5; D uncertain. The CDR3 loop spans 13 amino acids. V lost 0 bases to trimming and J lost 6 bases, with 8 bases between them. Germline V CDR1 and CDR2: MNHEY, SVGAGI. CDR3 DNA: TGTGCCAGCAGTTACTCAGGCGGTCAGACCCAGTACTTC. Translation: CASSYSGGQTQYF.

The J gene is TRBJ2-5, the V gene TRBV30, with D unresolved. The V gene lost 1 base and the J gene lost 5 bases, with 5 bases spanning the gap. CDR3 size: 11 residues. The germline V gene has CDR1 GTSNPN and CDR2 SVGIG (reference sequence). The CDR3 reads CAWSGRETQYF. CDR3 nucleotide sequence: TGTGCCTGGAGTGGTCGTGAGACCCAGTACTTC.

The sample holds a few counts of this clonotype. The CDR3 sequence: CASSADWANTGELFF. The CDR3 DNA sequence: TGTGCCAGCAGCGCGGACTGGGCGAACACCGGGGAGCTGTTTTTT. The chain has TRBV5-6 and TRBJ2-2; TRBD2 might be the D (5 bases). The germline V gene has CDR1 SGHDT and CDR2 YYEEEE. This CDR3 contains 15 residues. Trimming pared 4 bases from V and 0 bases from J, leaving 10 bases between. The full variable domain, rest sourced from reference TRBV5-6 and TRBJ2-2, is DAGVTQSPTHLIKTRGQQVTLRCSPKSGHDTVSWYQQALGQGPQFIFQYYEEEERQRGNFPDRFSGHQFPNYSSELNVNALLLGDSALYLCASSADWANTGELFFGEGSRLTVL.

The chain joins TRBV12-5 to TRBJ2-1; TRBD1 agrees at 8 bases. The germline V gene has CDR1 LGHNT and CDR2 FRNRAP. V trimming: 1 base; J trimming: 5 bases; junction bases outside the gene matches: 7. This CDR3 has 16 residues. CDR3 sequence reads: CASGLGAGGLNNEQFF. Here the CDR3 DNA reads TGTGCTAGTGGTTTGGGGGCAGGGGGCCTTAACAATGAGCAGTTCTTC.

The J gene is TRBJ2-1, the V gene TRBV20-1, with a weak D call TRBD2 (5 bases). CDR3 length: 16 amino acids. V was cut by 3 bases and J by 10 bases, with 25 bases left in between. Germline CDR1 reads DFQATT; CDR2 reads SNEGSKA (reference sequence). CDR3 sequence reads: CSASLRDSHAMAEQFF. For the CDR3, the DNA is TGCAGTGCTAGTCTCCGGGATTCGCACGCGATGGCGGAGCAGTTCTTC.

This clonotype was counted a few times. V gene TRBV5-1 combines with J gene TRBJ2-1, with a tentative D call TRBD1 (6 bases). This CDR3 has 15 amino acids. The germline gives CDR1 SGHRS, CDR2 YFSETQ. V dropped 1 base and J dropped 2 bases, with 10 bases sitting between them. The CDR3 coding sequence is TGCGCCAGCAGCTTGTGGTCAGGGGCCTACAATGAGCAGTTCTTC. Translating gives CASSLWSGAYNEQFF.

V is TRBV20-1 and J is TRBJ2-3; the match to TRBD2 covers 7 bases. With 4 bases clipped from V and 2 bases from J, the junction kept 9 bases outside the gene matches. The CDR3 covers 15 residues. The germline CDR1 and CDR2 sequences are DFQATT and SNEGSKA (reference sequence). Written as DNA, the CDR3 is TGCAGTGCTATTCGGCGGGAGAACTTCACAGATACGCAGTATTTT. Translated, it gives CSAIRRENFTDTQYF.

This clonotype was counted between two and nine times. The V call is TRBV14, the J call TRBJ2-7; D is unclear. Germline loops: CDR1 SGHDN, CDR2 FVKESK. The CDR3 contains 14 residues. V lost 0 bases, J lost 6 bases, and 12 bases lay in between. The DNA of the CDR3 is TGTGCCAGCAGCCAAGAGGCTACGGCTAGCGAGCAGTACTTC. It codes for CASSQEATASEQYF.

The rearrangement uses TRBV30 and TRBJ2-7; D not certain. V lost 0 bases and J 1 base, leaving 22 bases between the germline ends. The germline V gene encodes CDR1 GTSNPN and CDR2 SVGIG (reference sequence). The CDR3 is 18 amino acids. CDR3 DNA sequence: TGTGCCTGGAGTGTACCCCCCGGTTTGGGCCAACGATCCTACGAGCAGTACTTC. This translates into CAWSVPPGLGQRSYEQYF.

This clonotype was detected many times. The V call is TRBV12-3 or TRBV12-4, the J call TRBJ2-6; D is possibly TRBD2 (5 bases). The CDR3 loop spans 16 amino acids. V gave up 4 bases and J gave up 4 bases, with 14 bases separating them. CDR3 nucleotides: TGTGCCAGCAGTTCCCGGCGGGCTGAGGGGGCCAACGTCCTGACTTTC. Protein product: CASSSRRAEGANVLTF.

The chain employs TRBV10-3 and TRBJ2-7; D is unclear. Germline lookup yields CDR1 ENHRY and CDR2 SYGVKD. The ends were cut back, 6 bases at V and 2 bases at J, with 11 bases in the middle. CDR3 length equals 13 residues. DNA of the CDR3: TGTGCCATCAGCGCTCGCGAAGCCTACGAGCAGTACTTC. Translation gives CAISAREAYEQYF.

The chain combines TRBV10-3 with TRBJ2-7; no definite D call. The V and J ends lost 4 bases and 2 bases respectively, with 6 bases between them. Germline V CDR1 and CDR2: ENHRY, SYGVKD. This CDR3 comprises 12 residues. As DNA, the CDR3 is TGTGCCATCAGTGGATCTGCCTACGAGCAGTACTTC. Its protein is CAISGSAYEQYF.

This clonotype was picked up many times. This sequence joins TRBV28 and TRBJ2-7, with 7 bases that match TRBD2. V dropped 5 bases and J dropped 9; count of bases not matched to a gene: 10. The CDR3 spans 13 residues. Germline V gives CDR1 MDHEN, CDR2 SYDVKM. The CDR3 nucleotides read TGTGCCAGCAGTACCCATGGCGGGGGTTTGCAGTACTTC. Its translation is CASSTHGGGLQYF.

The sample holds many counts of this clonotype. The rearrangement uses TRBV20-1 and TRBJ2-3, with TRBD2 matching 12 bases. The CDR3 sequence is 13 residues long. V was pared by 6 bases and J by 9 bases, with 7 bases of the junction left unmatched. Germline values: CDR1 DFQATT, CDR2 SNEGSKA (reference sequence). The CDR3: CSARLAGEITQYF. In nucleotides, the CDR3 is TGCAGTGCCAGACTAGCGGGAGAGATCACGCAGTATTTT.

This clonotype was counted a single time. This chain's CDR3 is CASSRTPIAGASYNEQFF. CDR3 coding DNA: TGTGCCAGTAGTCGCACGCCCATAGCGGGAGCCTCCTACAATGAGCAGTTCTTC. The V call is TRBV19, the J call TRBJ2-1, with 9 bases that match TRBD2. V shed 5 bases and J 0 bases; nucleotides not matched to a gene: 11. Per the germline V gene, CDR1 is LNHDA and CDR2 is SQIVND (reference sequence). This CDR3 is 18 amino acids long.